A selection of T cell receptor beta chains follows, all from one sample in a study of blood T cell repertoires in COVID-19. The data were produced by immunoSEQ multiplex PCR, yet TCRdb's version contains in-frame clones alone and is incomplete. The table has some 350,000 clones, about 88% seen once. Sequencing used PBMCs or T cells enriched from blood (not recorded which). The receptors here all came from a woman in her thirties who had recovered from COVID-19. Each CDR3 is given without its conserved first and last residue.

cdr3_aa: ASSEGPYTQY; j_call: TRBJ2-3; v_call: TRBV2
cdr3_aa: ASSLSGRDNEQF; j_call: TRBJ2-1; v_call: TRBV7-3
cdr3_aa: ASSGRQGRTSGFADTQY; j_call: TRBJ2-3; v_call: TRBV5-1
cdr3_aa: ASSLLSGGADYGYT; j_call: TRBJ1-2; v_call: TRBV11-2
cdr3_aa: ASSPNSNTEAF; j_call: TRBJ1-1; v_call: TRBV18
cdr3_aa: ASGLAGSLEQY; j_call: TRBJ2-7; v_call: TRBV7-6
cdr3_aa: ASSPHTGLAGGPWIQY; j_call: TRBJ2-4; v_call: TRBV5-8
cdr3_aa: ASSFGVWGDTGELF; j_call: TRBJ2-2; v_call: TRBV11-3
cdr3_aa: ASSERRGGRNEQF; j_call: TRBJ2-1; v_call: TRBV10-1
cdr3_aa: ASSGAYNEQF; j_call: TRBJ2-1; v_call: TRBV9
cdr3_aa: ASSQTPGTGIMDTEAF; j_call: TRBJ1-1; v_call: TRBV4-2
cdr3_aa: ASSLSSGQPQH; j_call: TRBJ1-5; v_call: TRBV7-9
cdr3_aa: ASSFTTGEGKLF; j_call: TRBJ1-4; v_call: TRBV5-1
cdr3_aa: ASSRDTYSYNEQF; j_call: TRBJ2-1; v_call: TRBV7-2
cdr3_aa: ASSVQGIGEQF; j_call: TRBJ2-1; v_call: TRBV6-5
cdr3_aa: ASKQGLADYGYT; j_call: TRBJ1-2; v_call: TRBV19
cdr3_aa: ASSQLSAEAF; j_call: TRBJ1-1; v_call: TRBV3-1/TRBV3-2
cdr3_aa: ASSDAPGSGNYNEQF; j_call: TRBJ2-1; v_call: TRBV5-1
cdr3_aa: ASSYSDRGAYGYT; j_call: TRBJ1-2; v_call: TRBV6-6
cdr3_aa: ASSLEGQVDQPQH; j_call: TRBJ1-5; v_call: TRBV5-6
cdr3_aa: ASSQEGQGGIYEQY; j_call: TRBJ2-7; v_call: TRBV3-1/TRBV3-2
cdr3_aa: ASSLMTGRSGANVLT; j_call: TRBJ2-6; v_call: TRBV7-6
cdr3_aa: ASSLGASGVGNTIY; j_call: TRBJ1-3; v_call: TRBV27